These 31 T cell receptor beta chains originate from one sample sequenced in a study of T cells of healthy individuals. TCRdb reprocessed the 5' RACE reads with MiXCR, giving one entry per CDR3 protein. The sample consists of about 53,000 distinct CDR3 sequences, roughly 15% of them appearing once. All receptors come from a human donor in good health.

The chain combines TRBV10-3 with TRBJ1-5, with D possibly matching TRBD1 (6 bases). Germline-derived CDR1 and CDR2 are ENHRY and SYGVKD. The germline V and J ends were trimmed by 3 bases and 7 bases, with 10 bases remaining between them. The CDR3 totals 13 residues. DNA of the CDR3: TGTGCCATCAGTGATGGACAGAAGCAGCCCCAGCATTTT. This sequence encodes CAISDGQKQPQHF.

This clonotype showed up many times. The V call is TRBV10-3, the J call TRBJ2-5; D is uncertain. CDR1 and CDR2 (germline): ENHRY, SYGVKD. The CDR3 has 14 amino acids. The V end was cut by 4 bases, the J end by 1 base, with 10 bases between. The chain's CDR3 is CAISARSGQETQYF. DNA for the CDR3: TGTGCCATCAGTGCTCGGAGTGGCCAAGAGACCCAGTACTTC.

In this sample, this clonotype turned up many times. The chain employs TRBV15 and TRBJ1-2; TRBD1 matches 7 bases. With V trimmed by 3 bases and J by 4 bases, 8 bases remained unmatched. The germline gives CDR1 LNHNV, CDR2 YYDKDF (reference sequence). This CDR3 is 15 amino acids long. Here the CDR3 reads CATSRIDRAGYGYTF. CDR3 DNA sequence: TGTGCCACCAGCAGGATAGACAGGGCGGGCTATGGCTACACCTTC.

This clonotype has at least ten counts. V usage is TRBV29-1 and J usage is TRBJ1-2, with D tentatively TRBD1 (5 bases). V dropped 3 bases and J dropped 2 bases, with 7 bases sitting between them. The CDR3 consists of 12 residues. Per the germline V gene, CDR1 is SQVTM and CDR2 is ANQGSEA. The CDR3 loop is CSVEYRNYGYTF. CDR3 DNA sequence: TGCAGCGTTGAGTACAGGAACTATGGCTACACCTTC.

This clonotype was seen a handful of times. The V call is TRBV7-2, the J call TRBJ1-3, with 9 bases aligning to TRBD1. V gave up 5 bases and J gave up 4 bases; unmatched junction bases: 6. The CDR3 covers 15 residues. Germline loops: CDR1 SGHTA, CDR2 FQGNSA. CDR3 amino acids: CASSLHRGQGNTIYF. The CDR3 nucleotides are TGTGCCAGCAGCCTCCACAGGGGGCAAGGAAACACCATATATTTT. Using reference TRBV7-2 and TRBJ1-3 for the parts outside the CDR3, the full variable domain is GAGVSQSPSNKVTEKGKDVELRCDPISGHTALYWYRQSLGQGLEFLIYFQGNSAPDKSGLPSDRFSAERTGGSVSTLTIQRTQQEDSAVYLCASSLHRGQGNTIYFGEGSWLTVV.

This clonotype was counted only a few times. V usage is TRBV5-4 and J usage is TRBJ2-3, with D perhaps TRBD2 (5 bases). Per germline, CDR1 SGHNT and CDR2 YYREEE (reference sequence). This CDR3 is 14 amino acids long. The V and J ends lost 4 bases and 1 base respectively, with 10 bases between them. CDR3 sequence: CASSHGLGTDTQYF. The CDR3 DNA sequence: TGTGCCAGCAGCCACGGACTTGGCACAGATACGCAGTATTTT.

This clonotype was counted a few times. The chain joins TRBV20-1 to TRBJ2-7; 8 bases are shared with TRBD2. The CDR3 has 13 amino acids. V trimming: 4 bases; J trimming: 2 bases; junction bases outside the gene matches: 4. CDR1 and CDR2 (germline): DFQATT, SNEGSKA (reference sequence). In DNA form, the CDR3 reads TGCAGTGCTACTAGCGGGCAAACCTACGAGCAGTACTTC. Its protein product is CSATSGQTYEQYF.

The V call is TRBV5-1, the J call TRBJ1-6, with 9 bases lining up with TRBD1. V was pared by 3 bases and J by 10 bases, with 5 bases of the junction left unmatched. The germline CDR1 and CDR2 sequences are SGHRS and YFSETQ. The CDR3 runs to 14 residues. This chain's CDR3 is CASSSGQGPSPLHF. DNA for the CDR3: TGCGCCAGCAGCTCCGGACAGGGGCCGTCACCCCTCCACTTT.

This clonotype was found a few times. V gene TRBV7-9 combines with J gene TRBJ1-5; D is uncertain. This CDR3 has 12 amino acids. V lost 1 base and J 6 bases, leaving 4 bases between the germline ends. Germline assignment: CDR1 SEHNR and CDR2 FQNEAQ (reference sequence). The CDR3 bases are TGTGCCAGCAGCTTAGATGCTCAGCCCCAGCATTTT. It is translated as CASSLDAQPQHF.

At least ten counts were recorded for this clonotype. The V call is TRBV7-8, the J call TRBJ2-7; no reliable D call. Trimming shortened V by 5 bases and J by 0 bases, and 11 bases separated the two germline ends. Germline CDR1 and CDR2: SGHVS and FQNEAQ. The CDR3 sequence is 14 residues long. The CDR3 DNA follows: TGTGCCAGCAGCCTGTCTTCGGTCTCCTACGAGCAGTACTTC. This codes for CASSLSSVSYEQYF.

This clonotype was seen a handful of times. V usage is TRBV20-1 and J usage is TRBJ1-4; the D is unclear. Trimming shortened V by 3 bases and J by 5 bases, and 10 bases separated the two germline ends. Germline values: CDR1 DFQATT, CDR2 SNEGSKA (reference sequence). CDR3 length equals 13 residues. CDR3 protein: CSAREWGNEKLFF. In DNA, the CDR3 is TGCAGTGCTAGGGAGTGGGGAAATGAAAAACTGTTTTTT.

This clonotype was seen more than once but under ten times. The chain is built from TRBV5-1 and TRBJ1-3; D gene uncertain. Trimming pared 4 bases from V and 4 bases from J, leaving 12 bases between. CDR1 and CDR2 (germline): SGHRS, YFSETQ. The CDR3 loop spans 14 amino acids. This CDR3 is CASSPGSEGNTIYF. The CDR3 DNA is TGCGCCAGCAGCCCCGGGTCCGAGGGAAACACCATATATTTT.

This clonotype was seen ten or more times. The chain uses TRBV30 and TRBJ1-1; D unclear. The CDR3 is made up of 12 amino acids. Trimming shortened V by 1 base and J by 6 bases, and 9 bases separated the two germline ends. CDR1 and CDR2 (germline): GTSNPN, SVGIG (reference sequence). CDR3 sequence reads: CAWSDMGSEAFF. CDR3 bases: TGTGCCTGGAGTGACATGGGGTCTGAAGCTTTCTTT.

This clonotype was seen more than once but under ten times. V is TRBV3-1 and J is TRBJ2-7, with TRBD2 matching over 9 bases. The CDR3 loop spans 16 amino acids. From germline, CDR1 is LGHDT and CDR2 YNNKEL (reference sequence). V gave up 1 base and J gave up 0 bases; unmatched junction bases: 4. Here the CDR3 DNA reads TGTGCCAGCAGCCAAGCGGGTAGCGGGAGCTCCTACGAGCAGTACTTC. Its protein product is CASSQAGSGSSYEQYF.

This clonotype has at least ten counts. This chain joins TRBV29-1 and TRBJ2-7; 7 bases agree with TRBD1. Germline V gives CDR1 SQVTM, CDR2 ANQGSEA. After removal of 1 base from V and 3 bases from J, the junction contained 6 bases not matched to a gene. The CDR3 covers 14 residues. The CDR3 DNA sequence: TGCAGCGTTGAAGTGGGGAACAGGGGCTACGAGCAGTACTTC. Its protein product is CSVEVGNRGYEQYF.

This sequence joins TRBV7-2 and TRBJ2-1; weak D call: TRBD2 (5 bases). CDR1 is SGHTA and CDR2 is FQGNSA in the germline V gene. The V end was cut by 5 bases, the J end by 5 bases, with 7 bases between. This CDR3 region has 12 residues. The DNA for the CDR3 is TGTGCCAGCAGCCGACTAAACAATGAGCAGTTCTTC. This codes for CASSRLNNEQFF.

This clonotype was counted ten times or more. The chain combines TRBV28 with TRBJ2-4, with D perhaps matching TRBD1 or TRBD2 (5 bases each). V was trimmed by 7 bases and J by 4 bases, leaving 17 bases between them. This CDR3 has 15 amino acids. Per the germline V gene, CDR1 is MDHEN and CDR2 is SYDVKM. The CDR3 spells CASMSGQVTKNIQYF. Here the CDR3 DNA reads TGTGCCAGCATGAGCGGACAAGTAACAAAAAACATTCAGTACTTC.

The table lists this clonotype with a few counts. The chain has TRBV10-3 and TRBJ1-1, with 7 bases identical to TRBD1. V shed 2 bases, J shed 10 bases, and the junction held 1 base outside the gene matches. The germline gives CDR1 ENHRY, CDR2 SYGVKD. CDR3 length equals 11 residues. The CDR3 DNA reads TGTGCCATCAGTGAGCGACAGGGAGCTTTCTTT. Its protein product is CAISERQGAFF.

There are a few counts of this clonotype. The rearrangement uses TRBV7-3 and TRBJ2-2, with D perhaps matching TRBD1 (6 bases). V shed 4 bases and J shed 2 bases, with 14 bases lying between them. Per the germline V gene, CDR1 is SGHTA and CDR2 is FQGTGA. This CDR3 has 16 amino acids. CDR3 sequence: CASSSDWGRNTGELFF. The CDR3 coding sequence is TGTGCCAGCAGCTCCGATTGGGGGCGAAACACCGGGGAGCTGTTTTTT.

This clonotype was seen at least ten times. Written as DNA, the CDR3 is TGTGCCAGCAGCCCGGGACAGACCAACACTGAAGCTTTCTTT. Its translation is CASSPGQTNTEAFF. The chain has TRBV11-3 and TRBJ1-1, with TRBD1 matching 7 bases. The germline V gene has CDR1 SGHNT and CDR2 YENEEA. The ends lost 5 bases at V and 2 bases at J; junction bases unmatched: 5. The CDR3 contains 14 residues.

Ten or more counts support this clonotype. The V call is TRBV28, the J call TRBJ1-6, with 9 bases identical to TRBD1. There are 16 residues in the CDR3. Germline V gives CDR1 MDHEN, CDR2 SYDVKM. The junction had 8 bases not matched to a gene; V was cut back by 4 bases and J by 7 bases. The CDR3 protein is CASSSPGQGDNSPLHF. The CDR3, as DNA: TGTGCCAGCAGTTCCCCGGGACAGGGTGACAATTCACCCCTCCACTTT. Filled out from reference TRBV28 and TRBJ1-6, the complete variable domain reads DVKVTQSSRYLVKRTGEKVFLECVQDMDHENMFWYRQDPGLGLRLIYFSYDVKMKEKGDIPEGYSVSREKKERFSLILESASTNQTSMYLCASSSPGQGDNSPLHFGNGTRLTVT.

The rearrangement uses TRBV20-1 and TRBJ2-3; 10 bases align to TRBD1. Trimming removed 6 bases from V and 2 bases from J; junction bases left unmatched: 5. Germline-derived CDR1 and CDR2 are DFQATT and SNEGSKA (reference sequence). This CDR3 region has 14 residues. DNA of the CDR3: TGCAGTGCGACCGGGACAGGGGTCACAGATACGCAGTATTTT. Its translation: CSATGTGVTDTQYF.

This clonotype showed up many times. The V gene is TRBV20-1, the J gene TRBJ1-6; D unclear. Between the trimmed V and J ends, which lost 0 bases and 7 bases, there was a span of 7 bases. This CDR3 is built from 13 residues. CDR1 and CDR2 (germline): DFQATT, SNEGSKA (reference sequence). CDR3 protein: CSARDLLNSPLHF. CDR3 coding DNA: TGCAGTGCTAGAGATCTCCTAAATTCACCCCTCCACTTT.

This clonotype has at least ten counts. V is TRBV27 and J is TRBJ1-1, with 9 positions matching TRBD1. The CDR3 spans 15 residues. CDR1 MNHEY and CDR2 SMNVEV come from the germline V gene (reference sequence). V shed 1 base and J 4 bases; nucleotides not matched to a gene: 4. This CDR3 is CASSLLGQGSTEAFF. In DNA form, the CDR3 reads TGTGCCAGCAGTTTATTGGGACAGGGTAGCACTGAAGCTTTCTTT.

The rearrangement joins TRBV7-2 to TRBJ1-4; 8 bases are a match to TRBD1. The junction had 4 bases not matched to a gene; V was cut back by 5 bases and J by 5 bases. The CDR3 is made up of 14 amino acids. Germline V gene sequence: CDR1 SGHTA, CDR2 FQGNSA. The CDR3 nucleotides read TGTGCCAGCAGCGACAGGGGCGGAAATGAAAAACTGTTTTTT. Translated, it gives CASSDRGGNEKLFF.

The chain links TRBV7-2 to TRBJ2-5; 10 bases map to TRBD1. This CDR3 is built from 21 residues. Per germline, CDR1 SGHTA and CDR2 FQGNSA. V was clipped by 4 bases and J by 1 base; unmatched bases: 21. CDR3 region: CASSSRQGALRAGASQETQYF. The CDR3 nucleotides read TGTGCCAGCAGCTCCCGACAGGGGGCCCTCAGGGCGGGAGCTTCCCAAGAGACCCAGTACTTC.

This clonotype appeared many times. The chain links TRBV30 to TRBJ2-6; D is unresolved. Trimming pared 7 bases from V and 0 bases from J, leaving 7 bases between. The germline V gene encodes CDR1 GTSNPN and CDR2 SVGIG (reference sequence). This CDR3 is 13 amino acids long. The CDR3 region is CALDHSGANVLTF. CDR3 DNA: TGTGCCTTAGACCACTCTGGGGCCAACGTCCTGACTTTC.

The chain combines TRBV15 with TRBJ1-5; D remains unclear. The CDR3 sequence is 15 residues long. Per germline, CDR1 LNHNV and CDR2 YYDKDF (reference sequence). The ends were cut back, 5 bases at V and 1 base at J, with 12 bases in the middle. In DNA form, the CDR3 reads TGTGCCACCAGCGGGCAGATTAGAAGCAATCAGCCCCAGCATTTT. Protein product: CATSGQIRSNQPQHF.

This clonotype was detected a few times. The CDR3 loop reads CSARGAFLSGLNTEAFF. Here the CDR3 DNA reads TGCAGTGCTAGGGGCGCCTTCCTCAGCGGCCTGAACACTGAAGCTTTCTTT. The rearrangement links TRBV20-1 to TRBJ1-1; no clear D. Trimming stripped 3 bases from V and 0 bases from J, with 20 bases between. Germline CDR1 is DFQATT and CDR2 is SNEGSKA (reference sequence). The CDR3 is 17 amino acids.

This clonotype has at least ten counts. This chain uses TRBV10-3 with TRBJ2-3; tentative D call: TRBD1 (6 bases). Germline V CDR1 and CDR2: ENHRY, SYGVKD. This CDR3 contains 14 residues. V was pared by 0 bases and J by 5 bases, with 9 bases between. The CDR3 DNA reads TGTGCCATCAGTGAGTCCCTCAGGGGAGATACGCAGTATTTT. Its protein is CAISESLRGDTQYF.

This clonotype was detected many times. The CDR3 DNA reads TGTGCCAGCAGCTTGGGGGACGGCGAGCAGTTCTTC. Protein product: CASSLGDGEQFF. This chain uses TRBV5-6 with TRBJ2-1; TRBD1 or TRBD2 may be the D gene (5 bases each). CDR1 and CDR2 (germline): SGHDT, YYEEEE. The CDR3 has 12 amino acids. Between the trimmed V and J ends, which lost 0 bases and 10 bases, there was a span of 8 bases.